A single TCR beta chain is shown here with its context. What it recognizes is unknown. This entry comes from a study of T-cell reconstitution after alpha-beta-depleted transplantation in children. It was with unique molecular identifiers that the TCRbeta library was prepared. TCRdb reprocessed the PCR reads with MiXCR, giving one entry per CDR3 protein. Here the sample spans about 980,000 distinct CDR3 sequences, 25% to 35% being singletons. Study results and limitations: Reports say that about two months after transplant, the alpha-beta T cells came out of several hundred graft clones that had expanded.

CDR3 length: 16 amino acids. Trimming shortened V by 0 bases and J by 6 bases, and 18 bases separated the two germline ends. Source: PBMCs, mostly from graft donor cells, taken 360 days after TCRalphabeta/CD19-depleted stem cell transplant. This chain links TRBV12-3 or TRBV12-4 with TRBJ2-7; D is unresolved. The origin of this receptor is a boy under two years old who had a stem cell transplant for SCID, so the T cells may come from the graft donor. The CDR3 loop reads CASSLAIPRPPSEQYF. CDR3 nucleotide sequence: TGTGCCAGCAGTTTAGCTATTCCGAGACCACCCTCCGAGCAGTACTTC.